This T cell receptor beta chain comes out of a study of blood T cell repertoires in COVID-19. For the study at large: The United States, Italy and Spain were the sources of the acute and convalescent COVID-19 samples. Sources were T cells, B-cell-depleted T cells, or PBMCs; the material itself was cDNA or gDNA.

Germline CDR1 is ENHRY and CDR2 is SYGVKD. The CDR3 is 16 amino acids. The J segment lost 1 base and the V segment lost 2 bases, leaving 4 bases of the junction unmatched. Seattle enrolled patients during active infection and tracked them longitudinally. As originally analysed: Reference gene primers were amplified, and this amplification served to estimate nucleated cell counts. Only in-frame clones appear in the TCRdb table, and some are missing; sequencing was by immunoSEQ multiplex PCR. V, J and clone size are those of that table, while D and trimming were read from the DNA. The sample contains nearly 350,000 clones, 88% of which appear only once.

This receptor was identified in a woman aged 70-85 years with COVID-19, enrolled during active disease. Source material: peripheral blood. The chain is built from TRBV10-3 and TRBJ2-2, with 7 bases identical to TRBD1. CDR3 in DNA: TGTGCCATCAGTGAGCGGACAGGTTTGAACACCGGGGAGCTGTTTTTT. It codes for CAISERTGLNTGELFF.